One sample yielded the 4 T cell receptor beta chains listed below, sequenced in a study of T cells in Graves' hyperthyroidism and ophthalmopathy. The investigators amplified TCR beta CDR3 regions from RNA transcripts. RT-PCR in the first round (using the HTBI primer set) targeted the TCR CDR3. TCRdb reanalysed the multiplex PCR reads using MiXCR and keeps one entry per CDR3 protein. Here the sample spans about 560,000 distinct CDR3 sequences, about a sixth being singletons. The material sequenced was blood. The receptors stem from a young woman with Graves' hyperthyroidism.

The chain carries TRBV24-1 and TRBJ2-5; 7 bases are shared with TRBD1. There are 15 residues in the CDR3. Per germline, CDR1 KGHDR and CDR2 SFDVKD. The V and J ends lost 4 bases and 5 bases, in that order; junction bases with no gene match: 9. This CDR3 is CATSEVEGAKETQYF. CDR3 DNA: TGTGCCACCAGTGAGGTCGAGGGGGCCAAGGAGACCCAGTACTTC.

This clonotype was observed a few times. The rearrangement uses TRBV7-9 and TRBJ2-4, with TRBD1 matching over 10 bases. The CDR3 spans 15 residues. Germline V gene lookup returns CDR1 SEHNR and CDR2 FQNEAQ (reference sequence). V shed 5 bases and J 4 bases; nucleotides not matched to a gene: 5. CDR3 amino acids: CASSERQGAKNIQYF. CDR3 nucleotide sequence: TGTGCCAGCAGCGAACGACAGGGGGCAAAAAACATTCAGTACTTC.

This rearrangement joins TRBV5-1 to TRBJ2-1; TRBD2 agrees at 15 bases. V was clipped by 7 bases and J by 0 bases; unmatched bases: 11. The CDR3 spans 19 residues. Germline CDR1 is SGHRS and CDR2 is YFSETQ. CDR3 protein: CASGSPGLAGGSSYNEQFF. The CDR3 region has the DNA TGCGCCAGCGGCTCACCGGGACTAGCGGGAGGAAGCTCCTACAATGAGCAGTTCTTC.

The V call is TRBV7-2, the J call TRBJ1-5; no firm D call. V gave up 5 bases and J gave up 6 bases, with 20 bases separating them. The CDR3 sequence is 16 residues long. Germline lookup yields CDR1 SGHTA and CDR2 FQGNSA. The DNA for the CDR3 is TGTGCCAGCAGCCCTAGGTTCGTCAGCAATGGTCAGCCCCAGCATTTT. The encoded protein is CASSPRFVSNGQPQHF.